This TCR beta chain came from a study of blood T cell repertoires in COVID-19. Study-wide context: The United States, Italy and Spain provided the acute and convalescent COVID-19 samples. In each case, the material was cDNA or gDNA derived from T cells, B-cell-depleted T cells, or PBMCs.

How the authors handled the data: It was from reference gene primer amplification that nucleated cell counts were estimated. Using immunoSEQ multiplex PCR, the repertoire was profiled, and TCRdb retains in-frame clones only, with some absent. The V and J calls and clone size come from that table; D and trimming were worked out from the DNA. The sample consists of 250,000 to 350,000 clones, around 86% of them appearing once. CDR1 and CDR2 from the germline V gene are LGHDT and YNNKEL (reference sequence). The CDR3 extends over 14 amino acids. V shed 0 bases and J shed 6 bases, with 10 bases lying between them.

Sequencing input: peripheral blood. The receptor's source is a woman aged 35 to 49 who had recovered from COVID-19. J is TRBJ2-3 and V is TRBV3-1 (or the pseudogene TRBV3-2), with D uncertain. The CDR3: CASSQESVEDTQYF. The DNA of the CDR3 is TGTGCCAGCAGCCAAGAATCGGTAGAGGATACGCAGTATTTT.